A single T cell receptor beta chain is shown here with its context. These data come from a study of blood T cell repertoires in COVID-19. The CDR3 is made up of 14 amino acids. Germline V lookup: CDR1 SGHTA, CDR2 FQGTGA. V trimming: 5 bases; J trimming: 0 bases; junction bases outside the gene matches: 3. The protocol was immunoSEQ multiplex PCR, while the TCRdb copy is restricted to in-frame clones and leaves out a portion. The data show tens of thousands of clones, with 86% seen just once and 7.5% to 9.5% held by the top ten. The sequencing input was peripheral blood. This sequence joins TRBV7-3 and TRBJ1-2; 7 bases agree with TRBD1. This receptor was identified in a man aged 50-59 years with active COVID-19. The chain's CDR3 is CASSQGGANYGYTF. In nucleotides, the CDR3 is TGTGCCAGCAGCCAGGGGGGAGCTAACTATGGCTACACCTTC. Combining the CDR3 with reference TRBV7-3 and TRBJ1-2 gives the whole variable domain GAGVSQTPSNKVTEKGKYVELRCDPISGHTALYWYRQSLGQGPEFLIYFQGTGAADDSGLPNDRFFAVRPEGSVSTLKIQRTERGDSAVYLCASSQGGANYGYTFGSGTRLTVV.